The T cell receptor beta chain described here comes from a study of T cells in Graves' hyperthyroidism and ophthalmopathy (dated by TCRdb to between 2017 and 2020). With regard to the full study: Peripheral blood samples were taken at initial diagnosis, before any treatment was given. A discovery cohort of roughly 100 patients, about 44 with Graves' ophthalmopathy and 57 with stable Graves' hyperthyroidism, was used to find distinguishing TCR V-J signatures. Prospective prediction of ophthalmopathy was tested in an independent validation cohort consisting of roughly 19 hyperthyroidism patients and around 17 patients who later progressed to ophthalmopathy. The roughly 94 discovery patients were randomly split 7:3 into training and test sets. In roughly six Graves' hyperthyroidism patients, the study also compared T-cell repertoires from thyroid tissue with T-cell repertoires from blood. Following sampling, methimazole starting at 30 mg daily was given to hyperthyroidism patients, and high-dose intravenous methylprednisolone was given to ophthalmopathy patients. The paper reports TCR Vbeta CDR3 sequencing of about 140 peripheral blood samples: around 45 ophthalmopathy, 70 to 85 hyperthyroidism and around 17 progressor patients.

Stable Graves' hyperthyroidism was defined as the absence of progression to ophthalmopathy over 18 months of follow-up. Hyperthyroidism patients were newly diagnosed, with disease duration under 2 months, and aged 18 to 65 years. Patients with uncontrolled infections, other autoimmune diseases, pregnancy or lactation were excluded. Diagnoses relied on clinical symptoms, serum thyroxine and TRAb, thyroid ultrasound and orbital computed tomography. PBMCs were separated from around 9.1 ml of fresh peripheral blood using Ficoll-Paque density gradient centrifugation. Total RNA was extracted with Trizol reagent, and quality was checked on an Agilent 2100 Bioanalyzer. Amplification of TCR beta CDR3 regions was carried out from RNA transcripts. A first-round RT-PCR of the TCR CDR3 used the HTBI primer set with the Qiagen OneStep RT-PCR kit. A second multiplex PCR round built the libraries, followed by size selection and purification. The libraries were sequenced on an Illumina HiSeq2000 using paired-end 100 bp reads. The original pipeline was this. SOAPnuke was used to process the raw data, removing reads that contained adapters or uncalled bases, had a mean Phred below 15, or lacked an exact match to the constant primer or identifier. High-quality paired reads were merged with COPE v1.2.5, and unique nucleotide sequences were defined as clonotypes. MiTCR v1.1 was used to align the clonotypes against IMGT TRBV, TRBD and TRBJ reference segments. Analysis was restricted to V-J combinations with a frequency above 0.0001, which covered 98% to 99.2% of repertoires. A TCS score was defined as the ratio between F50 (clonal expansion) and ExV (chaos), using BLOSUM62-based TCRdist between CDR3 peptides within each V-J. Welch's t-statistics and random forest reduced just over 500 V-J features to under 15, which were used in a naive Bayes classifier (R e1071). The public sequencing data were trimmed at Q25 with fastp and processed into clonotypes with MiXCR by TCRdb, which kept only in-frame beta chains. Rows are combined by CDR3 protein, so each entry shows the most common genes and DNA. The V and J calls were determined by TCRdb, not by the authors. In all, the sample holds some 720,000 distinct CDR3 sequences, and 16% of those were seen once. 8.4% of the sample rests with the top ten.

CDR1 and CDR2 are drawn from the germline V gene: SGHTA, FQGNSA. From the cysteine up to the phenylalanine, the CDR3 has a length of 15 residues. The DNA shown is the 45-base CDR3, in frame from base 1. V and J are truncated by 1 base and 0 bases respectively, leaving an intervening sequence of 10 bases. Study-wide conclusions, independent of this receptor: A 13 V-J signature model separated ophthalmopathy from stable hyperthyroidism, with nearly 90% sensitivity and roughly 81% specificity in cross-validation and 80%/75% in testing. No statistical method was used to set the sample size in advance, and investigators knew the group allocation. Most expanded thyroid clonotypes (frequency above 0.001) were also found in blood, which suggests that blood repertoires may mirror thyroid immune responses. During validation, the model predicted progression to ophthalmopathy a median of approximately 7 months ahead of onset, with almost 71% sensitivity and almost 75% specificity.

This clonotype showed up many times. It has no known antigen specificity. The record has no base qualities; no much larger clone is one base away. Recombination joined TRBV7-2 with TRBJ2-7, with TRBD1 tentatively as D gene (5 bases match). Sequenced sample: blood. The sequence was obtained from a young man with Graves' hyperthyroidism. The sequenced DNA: TGTGCCAGCAGCTTAGGGGGCGACAGCTCCTACGAGCAGTACTTC. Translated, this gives CASSLGGDSSYEQYF. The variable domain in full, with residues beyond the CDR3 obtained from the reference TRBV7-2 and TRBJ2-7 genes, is GAGVSQSPSNKVTEKGKDVELRCDPISGHTALYWYRQSLGQGLEFLIYFQGNSAPDKSGLPSDRFSAERTGGSVSTLTIQRTQQEDSAVYLCASSLGGDSSYEQYFGPGTRLTVT.